The T cell receptor (beta chain) described here comes from a study of CD8 T cells in Susac syndrome. A quantity of about 0.5 to 1 ug RNA underwent reverse transcription using random hexamers. TCRdb re-called the immunoSEQ multiplex PCR reads with MiXCR, one entry per CDR3 protein. The sample records about 200,000 distinct CDR3 sequences, over 75% being singletons. Germline V gene lookup returns CDR1 LGHDT and CDR2 YNNKEL (reference sequence). The CDR3 loop spans 16 amino acids. Trimming shortened V by 4 bases and J by 4 bases, and 16 bases separated the two germline ends. The sequencing sample was made of CD4+ T cells from PBMCs. This TCR was sampled from a human donor with Susac syndrome. The chain joins TRBV3-1 to TRBJ2-2; possibly TRBD1 for D (6 bases). The chain's CDR3 is CASSPMGADSTGELFF. The CDR3 bases are TGTGCCAGCAGCCCAATGGGGGCAGATTCCACCGGGGAGCTGTTTTTT.